The rows below give T cell receptor beta chains drawn from one sample of a study of cytomegalovirus exposure and HLA in healthy donors. Repertoires were generated with immunoSEQ multiplex PCR, while TCRdb's copy carries only in-frame clones and drops some. The table records 150,000 to 200,000 clones, about nine tenths of them present only once. Sequences were obtained from PBMCs. The receptors were sampled from a young man in good health and CMV-seropositive. Each CDR3 is given with its conserved first and last residue. The order of the fields is clone size, V gene, J gene, D gene, CDR3 DNA, CDR3 protein. A D gene is named only where the DNA matches it firmly. The listing skips clone size in some rows; elsewhere it reads once, few, many or a size class.

NA	TRBV11-2	TRBJ2-1	TRBD2	TGTGCCAGCAGCTTAGCGGTCCGGGAGGGCTACGATGAGCAGTTCTTC	CASSLAVREGYDEQFF
NA	TRBV19	TRBJ2-7	TRBD1	TGTGCCAGTAGTACGTCTACCGGGACAGGGTATTACGAGCAGTACTTC	CASSTSTGTGYYEQYF
NA	TRBV27	TRBJ2-3	NA	TGTGCCAGCACCCAGGTGGACACAGATACGCAGTATTTT	CASTQVDTDTQYF
NA	TRBV14	TRBJ2-7	TRBD2	TGTGCCAGCAGCCCCGGACTAGCGGGAGCTTTGGGGTACGAGCAGTACTTC	CASSPGLAGALGYEQYF
NA	TRBV7-9	TRBJ1-2	TRBD1	TGTGCCAGCAGTTTTGACAGGGTACGCGTCTATGGCTACACCTTC	CASSFDRVRVYGYTF
NA	TRBV28	TRBJ2-7	NA	TGTGCCAGCAGTTTCCGCGGGTTGAGCTCCTACGAGCAGTACTTC	CASSFRGLSSYEQYF
NA	TRBV1	TRBJ1-4	NA	TGCACCAGCAGCCAAGATCGCCGGACAGCAACTAATGAAAAACTGTTTTTT	CTSSQDRRTATNEKLFF
NA	TRBV6-5	TRBJ2-2	NA	TGTGCCAGCCGTCGGGGGGCCGCCGGGGAGCTGTTTTTT	CASRRGAAGELFF
NA	TRBV14	TRBJ1-1	NA	TGTGCCAGCAGCCTCGGTAGTGCCACTGAAGCTTTCTTT	CASSLGSATEAFF
NA	TRBV4-2	TRBJ2-1	NA	TGTGCCAGCAGCCAAGGGGGAACTCGCAGGGGGGACAATGAGCAGTTCTTC	CASSQGGTRRGDNEQFF
NA	TRBV5-1	TRBJ2-1	TRBD1	TGCGCCAGCAGCCCACGTGCGGACAGGTCCTCCTACAATGAGCAGTTCTTC	CASSPRADRSSYNEQFF
once	TRBV2	TRBJ1-3	NA	TGTGCCAGTCGGACAGAACCTGGAAACACCATATATTTT	CASRTEPGNTIYF
NA	TRBV21-1	TRBJ1-4	NA	TGTGCCAGCAGCAAAAGGGGCCGGGACAGGGGCGCCACGGATGAAAAACTGTTTTTT	CASSKRGRDRGATDEKLFF
NA	TRBV27	TRBJ2-7	TRBD2	TGTGCCAGCAGTCCCGGGACTAGCGGCTACGAGCAGTACTTC	CASSPGTSGYEQYF
NA	TRBV7-9	TRBJ2-7	TRBD2	TGTGCCAGCAGCACGACTAGCGGGAGTTACGAGCAGTACTTC	CASSTTSGSYEQYF
NA	TRBV7-9	TRBJ2-3	NA	TGTGCCAGCAGCTGGTCAGGGAGCACAGATACGCAGTATTTT	CASSWSGSTDTQYF
NA	TRBV9	TRBJ2-7	NA	TGTGCCAGCAGCTTCGCGACAGTACCGGCCTACGAGCAGTACTTC	CASSFATVPAYEQYF
few	TRBV2	TRBJ2-7	NA	TGTGCCAGCAGACAGGAAACCTACGAGCAGTACTTC	CASRQETYEQYF
NA	TRBV19	TRBJ1-2	NA	TGTGCCAGTAGTACTCAGGGCAACGGTGGCTACACCTTC	CASSTQGNGGYTF
once	TRBV7-3	TRBJ2-7	TRBD1	TGTGCCAGCAGCCGGGACAGATCTTCCGAGCAGTACTTC	CASSRDRSSEQYF
NA	TRBV29-1	TRBJ1-2	TRBD1	TGCAGCGTTGAAAGTTTCGACAGGGGCTATGGCTACACCTTC	CSVESFDRGYGYTF
NA	TRBV29-1	TRBJ1-1	NA	TGCAGCGTTGACCGCGCAGGGGTTGGGAACACTGAAGCTTTCTTT	CSVDRAGVGNTEAFF
once	TRBV6-1	TRBJ2-5	NA	TGTGCCAGCCTAACCTTACGGTCGGTCCGGACCCAGTACTTC	CASLTLRSVRTQYF
NA	TRBV27	TRBJ2-1	TRBD2	TGTGCCAGCAGTCTAGCGGGAGTTTTTAATGAGCAGTTCTTC	CASSLAGVFNEQFF
few	TRBV30	TRBJ2-1	TRBD2	TGTGCCTCCTTACCCATGGGACTAGCGCGAGGGAATGAGCAGTTCTTC	CASLPMGLARGNEQFF
NA	TRBV9	TRBJ2-7	NA	TGTGCCAGCAGCGTCTCCCCCGTTGACGAGCAGTACTTC	CASSVSPVDEQYF
NA	TRBV5-6	TRBJ2-1	TRBD1	TGTGCCAGCAGCTGGGCGGGACAGGGCTACAATGAGCAGTTCTTC	CASSWAGQGYNEQFF
NA	TRBV19	TRBJ2-7	NA	TGTGCCAGTAGTACCGACAGCGATAGCTCCTACGAGCAGTACTTC	CASSTDSDSSYEQYF
NA	TRBV6-1	TRBJ2-3	NA	TGTGCCAGCAGTGTAACAGTGAGCACAGATACGCAGTATTTT	CASSVTVSTDTQYF
NA	TRBV6-6	TRBJ1-4	NA	TGTGCCAGCAGTTACGGGGCAGGAAATGAAAAACTGTTTTTT	CASSYGAGNEKLFF
NA	TRBV7-8	TRBJ2-1	TRBD1	TGTGCCAGCAGCAGGGACAGGGCTGCGGAGCAGTTCTTC	CASSRDRAAEQFF
NA	TRBV27	TRBJ1-2	TRBD1	TGTGCCAGCAGCCTTACAGGGACAGGGGATGGCTACACCTTC	CASSLTGTGDGYTF
NA	TRBV2	TRBJ2-1	TRBD1	TGTGCCAGCACGGGACAGCGTTATTCCTACAATGAGCAGTTCTTC	CASTGQRYSYNEQFF
NA	TRBV6-1	TRBJ1-1	NA	TGTGCCAGCTTCGAGGTGATGAACACTGAAGCTTTCTTT	CASFEVMNTEAFF
NA	TRBV4-1	TRBJ1-3	NA	TGCGCCAGCAGCCCCCTTAGCTTCTCTGGAAACACCATATATTTT	CASSPLSFSGNTIYF
NA	TRBV6-5	TRBJ2-1	NA	TGTGCCAGCAAGCTGGGGGGTTCCTACAATGAGCAGTTCTTC	CASKLGGSYNEQFF
NA	TRBV5-1	TRBJ2-3	TRBD2	TGCGCCAGCAGCTGGACTAGCGGGAGAGACACAGATACGCAGTATTTT	CASSWTSGRDTDTQYF
NA	TRBV6-1	TRBJ1-2	NA	TGTGCCAGCGGGGAGCTGCGTAACTATGGCTACACCTTC	CASGELRNYGYTF
NA	TRBV6-5	TRBJ2-2	TRBD1	TGTGCCAGCAGTTACTCGACAGGGGCTTTAACCGGGGAGCTGTTTTTT	CASSYSTGALTGELFF
once	TRBV7-9	TRBJ1-4	NA	TGTGCCAGCAGCTCGGACAGTGATGGTGAAAAACTGTTTTTT	CASSSDSDGEKLFF
NA	TRBV6-1	TRBJ1-4	TRBD1	TGTGCCAGCAGTGCGGACAGGTCGGCAACTAATGAAAAACTGTTTTTT	CASSADRSATNEKLFF
NA	TRBV4-2	TRBJ2-7	NA	TGTGCCAGCAGCCAAGTTCAGGGGTCCCCCAACGAGCAGTACTTC	CASSQVQGSPNEQYF
once	TRBV29-1	TRBJ2-7	TRBD2	TGCAGCGTGGTCGGGACTAGCTACGAGCAGTACTTC	CSVVGTSYEQYF
NA	TRBV2	TRBJ1-4	NA	TGTGCCAGCAGTGACAGGGGCGCTTCTGCAACTAATGAAAAACTGTTTTTT	CASSDRGASATNEKLFF
NA	TRBV7-9	TRBJ2-1	TRBD2	TGTGCCAGCAGCTATACCAGAGCCGGGACTAGCGGGGGTAATGAGCAGTTCTTC	CASSYTRAGTSGGNEQFF
NA	TRBV7-8	TRBJ1-1	NA	TGTGCCAGCAGCTTAGAACGGGGTGTTGAAGCTTTCTTT	CASSLERGVEAFF
NA	TRBV6-5	TRBJ2-1	TRBD2	TGTGCCAGCAGGCCTAGCGGGAGGTCCTACAATGAGCAGTTCTTC	CASRPSGRSYNEQFF
NA	TRBV7-6	TRBJ2-1	NA	TGTGCCAGCAGCTTGGGCGAAGGCGGGACTCCGCCTTTATACAATGAGCAGTTCTTC	CASSLGEGGTPPLYNEQFF
once	TRBV2	TRBJ1-2	NA	TGTGCCAGCAGTGAAGGGGGACATGGCTATGGCTACACCTTC	CASSEGGHGYGYTF
NA	TRBV19	TRBJ2-6	NA	TGTGCCACACAGAACACAGCCACTGGGGCCAACGTCCTGACTTTC	CATQNTATGANVLTF
NA	TRBV11-3	TRBJ2-7	NA	TGTGCCAGCACCGAGAGGCAGACGCCATCCTACGAGCAGTACTTC	CASTERQTPSYEQYF
NA	TRBV18	TRBJ2-2	NA	TGTGCCAGCTCACCACTGAATCGGGCCGGGGAGCTGTTTTTT	CASSPLNRAGELFF
NA	TRBV15	TRBJ2-1	NA	TGTGCCACCAGCAGGAGGTATGAGCAGTTCTTC	CATSRRYEQFF
once	TRBV7-2	TRBJ2-3	NA	TGTGCCAGCAGGATCCGCCCGGGAGATATGCCAGATACGCAGTATTTT	CASRIRPGDMPDTQYF
NA	TRBV30	TRBJ2-1	TRBD2	TGTGCCCTTGCCGGGACTAGCGGGAGTTCTTTTGAGCAGTTCTTC	CALAGTSGSSFEQFF